This T cell receptor (beta chain) was sequenced during a study of chemoradiotherapy in HPV16-positive cancers (dated 2022 in TCRdb). Background on the whole study: Using functional T-cell assays on cells from a couple of HPV16-positive patients, the researchers defined candidate HPV-specific T-cell clones and common TCR motifs. The study asked whether T-cell immunity against the HPV oncoproteins E6 and E7 changes during chemoradiotherapy and whether it affects survival. Next, the candidate HPV-specific TCRs and motifs were followed in TCR repertoires from around 91 patients with HPV-related cancers.

Repertoires were sampled multiple times during chemoradiotherapy, which allowed clonal expansion in the tumor microenvironment to be followed. From the cysteine up to the phenylalanine, the CDR3 has a length of 14 residues. The kept DNA is CDR3 alone, 42 bases in frame from the first base. V and J are truncated by 0 bases and 5 bases respectively, leaving an intervening sequence of 11 bases. The germline V gene supplies CDR1 LGHNA and CDR2 YSLEER. This clone appeared a few times. Its recognized antigen is unknown. There are no base qualities to consult, and no much larger clone falls within one base. Library preparation was by the immunoSEQ multiplex PCR assay. TCRdb took this table from immuneACCESS and kept in-frame rearrangements with V and J called. Such tables lack part of the clones; where checked against another copy, unresolved V genes explain under half of the gap, and the rest is unexplained. The sample has approximately 710 clones on record, 20% of them singletons. Clones ranked in the top ten supply about 12% of the sample.

The full study reports these points: Expansion of candidate HPV-specific clones and E7-related TCR motifs was observed in the tumor microenvironment during treatment, whereas no such expansion was observed for non-HPV-specific T cells. In HPV16-positive patients, expansion of HPV-responsive T cells during chemoradiotherapy was associated with improved recurrence-free survival. The functional definition of HPV-specific T cells was derived from only two HPV16-positive patients, and the survival association was reported for HPV16-positive patients.

The sequence was collected from a human donor with HPV-associated anogenital cancer. The rearranged chain carries TRBV4-3 and TRBJ2-7; the D gene remains uncertain. This specimen was acquired from a patient who underwent chemoradiotherapy. In nucleotide form, the sequence is TGCGCCAGCAGCCAAGATGCAACGACCCACGAGCAGTACTTC. Protein translation: CASSQDATTHEQYF.